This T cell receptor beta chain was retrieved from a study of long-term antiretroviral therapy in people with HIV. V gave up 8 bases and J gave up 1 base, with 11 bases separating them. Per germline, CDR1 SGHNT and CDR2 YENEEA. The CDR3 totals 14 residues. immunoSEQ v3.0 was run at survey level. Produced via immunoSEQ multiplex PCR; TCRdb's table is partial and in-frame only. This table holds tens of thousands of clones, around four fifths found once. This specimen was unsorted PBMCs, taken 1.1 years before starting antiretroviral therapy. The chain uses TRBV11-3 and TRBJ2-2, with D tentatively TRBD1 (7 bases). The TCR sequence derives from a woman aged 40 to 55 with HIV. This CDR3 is CASGGTVNTGELFF. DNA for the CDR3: TGTGCCAGCGGAGGGACAGTGAACACCGGGGAGCTGTTTTTT.